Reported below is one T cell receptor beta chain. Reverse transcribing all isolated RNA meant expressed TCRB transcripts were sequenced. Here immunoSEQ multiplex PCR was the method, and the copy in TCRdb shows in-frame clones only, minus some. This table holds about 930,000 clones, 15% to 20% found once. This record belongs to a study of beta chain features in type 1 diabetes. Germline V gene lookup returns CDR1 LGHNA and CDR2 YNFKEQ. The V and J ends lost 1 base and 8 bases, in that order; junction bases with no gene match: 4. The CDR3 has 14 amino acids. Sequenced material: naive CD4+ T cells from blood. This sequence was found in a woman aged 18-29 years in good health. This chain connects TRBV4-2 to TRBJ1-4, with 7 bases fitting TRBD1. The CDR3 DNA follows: TGTGCCAGCAGCCAAGGGCAGGGGGAGGAAAAACTGTTTTTT. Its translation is CASSQGQGEEKLFF.